What follows are 32 T cell receptor beta chains derived from one specimen sequenced in a study of Ad26.COV2.S vaccination and SARS-CoV-2 variants. Treatment reported: over 15 received Ad26.COV2.S at low or high dose, single or two shots; about 5 received placebo; per-sample allocation not given. The samples date from day 63 after the first vaccine or placebo injection. TCRdb's table, derived via immunoSEQ multiplex PCR, lists solely in-frame clones and lacks some. The data show around 250,000 clones, with about 83% seen just once and just under 3% held by the top ten. The sequences come from peripheral blood, collected in a trial of Ad26.COV2.S vaccine versus placebo. These receptors originate from a person between 18 and 60 years old who received the Ad26.COV2.S COVID-19 vaccine or a placebo.

V usage is TRBV4-2 and J usage is TRBJ1-1; weak D call: TRBD1 (5 bases). V was pared by 1 base and J by 7 bases, with 16 bases between. Per the germline V gene, CDR1 is LGHNA and CDR2 is YNFKEQ. CDR3 size: 15 residues. CDR3 in amino acids: CASSQVGLGSIEAFF. The DNA of the CDR3 is TGTGCCAGCAGCCAAGTGGGGCTAGGGTCAATTGAAGCTTTCTTT.

The V gene is TRBV29-1, the J gene TRBJ2-1; TRBD2 might be the D (7 bases). V was trimmed by 4 bases and J by 5 bases, leaving 15 bases between them. This CDR3 comprises 14 residues. Germline V gene data show CDR1 as SQVTM and CDR2 as ANQGSEA. CDR3 region: CSVARGGAHNEQFF. In DNA, the CDR3 is TGCAGCGTTGCGCGTGGGGGGGCTCACAATGAGCAGTTCTTC.

This chain's CDR3 is CASSVGAGEGYTF. The DNA for the CDR3 is TGTGCCAGCAGCGTAGGAGCCGGGGAGGGCTACACCTTC. J is TRBJ1-2 and V is TRBV9; the D is unclear. Between the trimmed V and J ends, which lost 0 bases and 8 bases, there was a span of 11 bases. This CDR3 has 13 amino acids. CDR1 is SGDLS, CDR2 YYNGEE, per germline.

The chain recombines TRBV6-2 or TRBV6-3 with TRBJ2-3; D gene ambiguous. The V end was cut by 4 bases, the J end by 3 bases, with 11 bases between. CDR3 size: 14 residues. Germline values: CDR1 MNHEY, CDR2 SVGEGT. The CDR3 spells CASSFWTLTDTQYF. The CDR3 DNA sequence: TGTGCCAGCAGTTTCTGGACCTTGACAGATACGCAGTATTTT.

The chain uses TRBV24-1 and TRBJ1-5; 8 positions match TRBD1. The V gene's germline CDR1 is KGHDR and CDR2 SFDVKD. J lost 1 base, V lost 3 bases, and 4 bases had no gene match. This CDR3 has 16 amino acids. The CDR3: CATSDGRTGSNQPQHF. The DNA of the CDR3 is TGTGCCACCAGTGATGGCAGGACAGGGAGCAATCAGCCCCAGCATTTT.

This chain links TRBV18 with TRBJ1-1; the D is unclear. The length of the CDR3 is 14 residues. With 3 bases removed from V and 1 base from J, the gap between germline ends came to 9 bases. The germline CDR1 and CDR2 sequences are KGHSH and LQKENI. CDR3 sequence (DNA): TGTGCCAGCTCACCGGCAGGAAAGAACACTGAAGCTTTCTTT. It is translated as CASSPAGKNTEAFF. The complete variable domain, with remaining parts taken from reference TRBV18 and TRBJ1-1, reads NAGVMQNPRHLVRRRGQEARLRCSPMKGHSHVYWYRQLPEEGLKFMVYLQKENIIDESGMPKERFSAEFPKEGPSILRIQQVVRGDSAAYFCASSPAGKNTEAFFGQGTRLTVV.

This CDR3 is CASSIRPSGTDTQYF. The CDR3 DNA follows: TGTGCCAGTAGTATTCGGCCTAGCGGCACAGATACGCAGTATTTT. This chain connects TRBV19 to TRBJ2-3; perhaps TRBD2 as D (6 bases). The V end lost 3 bases, the J end lost 1 base, and 11 bases lay between the germline ends. This CDR3 has 15 residues. Germline V gives CDR1 LNHDA, CDR2 SQIVND (reference sequence).

The chain has TRBV6-5 and TRBJ1-1, with 7 bases aligning to TRBD1. V was pared by 7 bases and J by 0 bases, with 5 bases of the junction left unmatched. The CDR3 runs 14 residues. CDR1 and CDR2 from the germline V gene are MNHEY and SVGAGI. The CDR3 DNA sequence: TGTGCCAGCAATCCAGGGGGGCTGAACACTGAAGCTTTCTTT. Encoded protein: CASNPGGLNTEAFF.

The V and J genes are TRBV5-8 and TRBJ2-2; a possible D gene is TRBD1 (6 bases). Trimming removed 0 bases from V and 4 bases from J, with 7 bases in between. The CDR3 extends over 14 amino acids. The germline V gene has CDR1 SGHTS and CDR2 YDEGEE. The CDR3 DNA is TGTGCCAGCAGCTTGGACAGGGTCACCGGGGAGCTGTTTTTT. This translates into CASSLDRVTGELFF.

This clone occurred a few times. The chain joins TRBV4-2 to TRBJ2-1; possibly TRBD2 for D (6 bases). V lost 3 bases and J 0 bases, leaving 21 bases between the germline ends. Per the germline V gene, CDR1 is LGHNA and CDR2 is YNFKEQ. There are 19 residues in the CDR3. CDR3 nucleotides: TGTGCCAGCAGCCATCTTGGTTTGAGCGGGTCGAGCTCCTACAATGAGCAGTTCTTC. This encodes CASSHLGLSGSSSYNEQFF.

J is TRBJ2-4 and V is TRBV19; D not resolved. Trimming cost V 3 bases and J 7 bases, with 13 bases left between them. Per the germline V gene, CDR1 is LNHDA and CDR2 is SQIVND (reference sequence). The CDR3 is made up of 14 amino acids. The CDR3 spells CASSIKDLRNIQYF. The CDR3 DNA reads as TGTGCCAGTAGTATTAAGGACCTGCGGAACATTCAGTACTTC.

This sequence joins TRBV5-1 and TRBJ1-4; D uncertain. Trimming took 3 bases from V and 2 from J, leaving 5 bases between them. Germline V gene data show CDR1 as SGHRS and CDR2 as YFSETQ. CDR3 length: 13 residues. Here the CDR3 reads CASSSGTNEKLFF. In nucleotides, the CDR3 is TGCGCCAGCAGCTCGGGGACTAATGAAAAACTGTTTTTT.

A single count supports this clone. The chain carries TRBV2 and TRBJ1-1, with a possible D match to TRBD1 (5 bases). This CDR3 has 15 residues. V dropped 5 bases and J dropped 0 bases, with 13 bases sitting between them. Per the germline V gene, CDR1 is SNHLY and CDR2 is FYNNEI. The DNA of the CDR3 is TGTGCCAGCAGTCCCAGACAGAGCATGAACACTGAAGCTTTCTTT. This sequence encodes CASSPRQSMNTEAFF.

For the CDR3, the DNA is TGTGCCACCAGCAGAGGGTCGGGCGATGCTAACTATGGCTACACCTTC. This encodes CATSRGSGDANYGYTF. This chain uses TRBV15 with TRBJ1-2; no firm D call. The CDR3 extends over 16 amino acids. V dropped 1 base and J dropped 0 bases, with 12 bases sitting between them. Per the germline V gene, CDR1 is LNHNV and CDR2 is YYDKDF (reference sequence). Full variable domain (remainder filled in from reference TRBV15 and TRBJ1-2): DAMVIQNPRYQVTQFGKPVTLSCSQTLNHNVMYWYQQKSSQAPKLLFHYYDKDFNNEADTPDNFQSRRPNTSFCFLDIRSPGLGDTAMYLCATSRGSGDANYGYTFGSGTRLTVV.

The chain links TRBV18 to TRBJ1-5, with D perhaps TRBD1 (6 bases). The germline V gene has CDR1 KGHSH and CDR2 LQKENI. V lost 0 bases and J 6 bases, leaving 15 bases between the germline ends. The CDR3 covers 16 residues. In DNA form, the CDR3 reads TGTGCCAGCTCACCACCGGGACAACGAGGCAGTCAGCCCCAGCATTTT. It yields the protein CASSPPGQRGSQPQHF. The full variable domain, with the rest looked up from reference TRBV18 and TRBJ1-5, is NAGVMQNPRHLVRRRGQEARLRCSPMKGHSHVYWYRQLPEEGLKFMVYLQKENIIDESGMPKERFSAEFPKEGPSILRIQQVVRGDSAAYFCASSPPGQRGSQPQHFGDGTRLSIL.

This clone was observed once. V and J are TRBV6-1 and TRBJ2-7, with 7 positions matching TRBD1. Germline loops: CDR1 MNHNS, CDR2 SASEGT. V trimming: 1 base; J trimming: 2 bases; junction bases outside the gene matches: 2. This CDR3 contains 14 residues. The CDR3 DNA reads as TGTGCCAGCAGTGAAGGGACAGGTCCCTACGAGCAGTACTTC. This encodes CASSEGTGPYEQYF.

The chain couples TRBV10-3 to TRBJ2-5, with D maybe TRBD2 (5 bases). CDR3 size: 16 residues. The V gene lost 0 bases and the J gene lost 2 bases, with 13 bases spanning the gap. Germline CDR1 is ENHRY and CDR2 is SYGVKD. CDR3 protein: CAISESGDQIQETQYF. The CDR3 DNA reads TGTGCCATCAGTGAGTCGGGAGATCAGATACAAGAGACCCAGTACTTC.

J is TRBJ2-3 and V is TRBV6-2 or TRBV6-3; D ambiguous. The CDR3 runs to 13 residues. Germline-derived CDR1 and CDR2 are MNHEY and SVGEGT. The ends were cut back, 5 bases at V and 7 bases at J, with 13 bases in the middle. DNA of the CDR3: TGTGCCAGCAGTACAGCGATGGTCCATACGCAGTATTTT. Translated, it gives CASSTAMVHTQYF.

This sequence joins TRBV27 and TRBJ2-3; tentative D call: TRBD2 (6 bases). The ends were cut back, 1 base at V and 1 base at J, with 9 bases in the middle. CDR3 size: 15 residues. CDR1 MNHEY and CDR2 SMNVEV come from the germline V gene (reference sequence). This CDR3 is CASSLYGEGTDTQYF. CDR3 nucleotide sequence: TGTGCCAGCAGTTTATATGGGGAGGGCACAGATACGCAGTATTTT.

V gene TRBV12-5 combines with J gene TRBJ2-7; no reliable D call. The CDR3 length is 9 residues. Germline CDR1 LGHNT, CDR2 FRNRAP. CDR3 in DNA: TGTGCCCTAGTAGCCGAGCAGTACGTC. Amino acid sequence: CALVAEQYV.

This rearrangement joins TRBV19 to TRBJ1-5; D unresolved. Germline values: CDR1 LNHDA, CDR2 SQIVND (reference sequence). V was cut by 1 base and J by 4 bases, with 8 bases left in between. CDR3 length: 14 residues. CDR3 protein: CASSIVSLNQPQHF. CDR3 sequence (DNA): TGTGCCAGTAGTATAGTCTCATTAAATCAGCCCCAGCATTTT.

This chain joins TRBV6-4 and TRBJ2-2; 7 bases are a match to TRBD2. CDR1 and CDR2 (germline): MRHNA, SNTAGT. CDR3 size: 14 residues. V was clipped by 8 bases and J by 0 bases; unmatched bases: 3. CDR3: CASQAGPNTGELFF. The DNA of the CDR3 is TGTGCCAGCCAAGCGGGACCGAACACCGGGGAGCTGTTTTTT.

This rearrangement joins TRBV5-1 to TRBJ2-2; D possibly uses TRBD1 or TRBD2 (5 bases each). Germline loops: CDR1 SGHRS, CDR2 YFSETQ. The CDR3 extends over 17 amino acids. The V end lost 0 bases, the J end lost 1 base, and 13 bases lay between the germline ends. For the CDR3, the DNA is TGCGCCAGCAGCTTGGTGGGGGTCTCCCTGAACACCGGGGAGCTGTTTTTT. This translates into CASSLVGVSLNTGELFF.

The rearrangement joins TRBV15 to TRBJ2-2; 8 nucleotides match TRBD1. The CDR3 consists of 17 residues. V dropped 5 bases and J dropped 3; count of bases not matched to a gene: 11. The germline V gene has CDR1 LNHNV and CDR2 YYDKDF (reference sequence). The CDR3 reads CATSASTGGTDTGELFF. In DNA form, the CDR3 reads TGTGCCACCAGCGCGTCAACAGGGGGTACGGACACCGGGGAGCTGTTTTTT.

The J gene is TRBJ2-3, the V gene TRBV30, with D perhaps matching TRBD1 or TRBD2 (5 bases each). The V gene lost 6 bases and the J gene lost 0 bases, with 25 bases spanning the gap. Germline V lookup: CDR1 GTSNPN, CDR2 SVGIG (reference sequence). The CDR3 is 18 residues long. The CDR3 DNA reads TGTGCCTGTCATGGGACCGGTAACCCGGACTCTAGCACAGATACGCAGTATTTT. Amino acid sequence: CACHGTGNPDSSTDTQYF.

The gene calls are TRBV18 and TRBJ2-5, with D unclear. The CDR3 is made up of 15 amino acids. Germline-derived CDR1 and CDR2 are KGHSH and LQKENI. V lost 3 bases, J lost 4 bases, and 15 bases lay in between. The CDR3 sequence is CASSPHPGQRETQYF. Written as DNA, the CDR3 is TGTGCCAGCTCACCTCATCCGGGCCAAAGAGAGACCCAGTACTTC.

Details on this clone: Distinct nucleotide sequences in the sample also encode this CDR3. This chain joins TRBV6-2 or TRBV6-3 and TRBJ2-5; D gene unclear. Deletions cut 4 bases from V and 3 bases from J, with 3 bases between. The CDR3 has 11 residues. The germline CDR1 and CDR2 sequences are MNHEY and SVGEGT. CDR3 amino acids: CASSLKETQYF. The CDR3 DNA follows: TGTGCCAGCAGTTTGAAAGAGACCCAGTACTTC.

The chain has TRBV19 and TRBJ1-3; D unclear. This CDR3 has 16 residues. Deletions cut 7 bases from V and 0 bases from J, with 16 bases between. Germline loops: CDR1 LNHDA, CDR2 SQIVND (reference sequence). CDR3 in DNA: TGTGCCAGTAAGGAATATGGTTCATCCTCTGGAAACACCATATATTTT. This sequence encodes CASKEYGSSSGNTIYF.

V is TRBV5-4 and J is TRBJ2-3; 7 bases line up with TRBD1. Germline CDR1 reads SGHNT; CDR2 reads YYREEE (reference sequence). V lost 3 bases to trimming and J lost 4 bases; unmatched junction nucleotides: 5. The CDR3 is made up of 14 amino acids. The CDR3 nucleotides read TGTGCCAGCAGCTCCAAGGGGGCCCCAGATACGCAGTATTTT. Encoded protein: CASSSKGAPDTQYF.

This clone was detected a few times. CDR3 DNA sequence: TGCGCCAGCAGCCCTGGCAGGTCGACGCGATACGAAAAACTGTTTTTT. Protein: CASSPGRSTRYEKLFF. This rearrangement joins TRBV4-1 to TRBJ1-4; no clear D gene. CDR1 is MGHRA, CDR2 YSYEKL, per germline. V was pared by 4 bases and J by 8 bases, with 20 bases between. This CDR3 spans 16 amino acids.

The V call is TRBV19, the J call TRBJ1-4; no clear D. Germline loops: CDR1 LNHDA, CDR2 SQIVND (reference sequence). This CDR3 has 15 amino acids. V was trimmed by 3 bases and J by 3 bases, leaving 11 bases between them. The CDR3 loop is CASSMRGRANEKLFF. CDR3 in DNA: TGTGCCAGTAGTATGCGTGGGAGGGCTAATGAAAAACTGTTTTTT.

This chain connects TRBV27 to TRBJ2-1; 7 bases align to TRBD2. V gave up 4 bases and J gave up 7 bases; unmatched junction bases: 7. The CDR3 spans 14 residues. Germline CDR1 MNHEY, CDR2 SMNVEV (reference sequence). The CDR3 DNA follows: TGTGCCAGCAGTTCCCGGGGAGGGTGGAATGAGCAGTTCTTC. Amino acids: CASSSRGGWNEQFF.